This TCR beta chain was captured in a study of CD8+ T cells in alopecia areata. Study-wide points: The study also sequences resident alphabeta T cells of normal skin in scalp samples. Affected scalp, especially in alopecia totalis/universalis, had a higher clonality than normal scalp did. Unlike in mice, where it was clearer, TCR sharing across patients was less clear, possibly HLA-related.

On this clone: Antigen specificity is unknown.

T lymphocytes (CD4+ and CD8+) were sorted from PBMCs. Extracted from the samples, RNA was reverse transcribed into cDNA to serve as the sequencing template. The assay was immunoSEQ multiplex PCR, and TCRdb's table has in-frame clones only and misses some. The sample has 110,000 or so clones; less than 70% are singletons. This CDR3 region has 14 residues. CDR1 and CDR2 (germline): GTSNPN, SVGIG (reference sequence). Trimming removed 8 bases at V and 7 bases at J, with 21 bases between. Sequencing was done on a sample of CD4+ T cells sorted from blood. The sequence came from a human donor in good health. This chain connects TRBV30 to TRBJ1-5, with D possibly matching TRBD1 (6 bases). CDR3 in amino acids: CALAGAGVGQPQHF. The CDR3 DNA reads as TGTGCCCTCGCGGGGGCGGGAGTTGGGCAGCCCCAGCATTTT.